This T cell receptor beta chain is from a study of blood T cell repertoires in COVID-19 (dated by TCRdb to the early 2020s). Looking at the study overall: Collaborator samples came from the United States, Italy and Spain and covered acute and convalescent phases of COVID-19. Where HLA class I and class II types were available, the types were taken from metadata supplied by the sample provider, not from assay-based typing. Deeply sampled blood TCRbeta repertoires from subjects exposed to, actively infected with, or recovered from COVID-19 were included in the dataset. The sample metadata nearly always contained a de-identified subject ID, COVID-19 status, age in years and sex. The repertoires were released in a freely available public database intended as a resource for research on the immune response to SARS-CoV-2. The prospective study material was composed of cDNA or gDNA derived from T cells, B-cell-depleted T cells, or PBMCs. The samples were drawn from the first 160 participants of the ongoing ImmuneRACE study and from 950 to 1,500 subjects provided by 6 global collaborators.

A remark on this clone: Its binding antigen is unknown. There are no base qualities to consult, and no much larger clone falls within one base.

TCRbeta CDR3 regions were amplified from genomic DNA by means of the immunoSEQ Assay, a bias-controlled multiplex PCR. The paper's processing steps were these. Nucleated cell counts per sample were estimated from amplification of reference gene primers within the assay. To quantify the absolute abundance of each unique TCRbeta CDR3 rearrangement, sequence reads were collapsed and filtered. For each sample, productive Simpson clonality was calculated by taking the square root of Simpson's diversity index across productive rearrangements. TCRdb obtained this table from immuneACCESS and retained in-frame rearrangements with V and J assigned. These tables miss some clones; where compared with another copy, unresolved V genes account for less than half of the shortfall, and the remainder is unexplained. The V and J calls and clone size come from that table; D and trimming were worked out from the DNA. For this sample the table gives tens of thousands of clones, of which around 81% were detected only once. The ten largest make up around 43% of the sample.

As encoded in the germline V gene, CDR1 is SNHLY while CDR2 is FYNNEI. The CDR3 goes from the cysteine to the phenylalanine over 14 residues. Only the CDR3 portion is preserved as DNA: 42 bases, with reading frame beginning at the first base. V has 2 bases trimmed and J has 6 bases trimmed; junction bases matching no gene number 7. The study at large found these results: How much clinical and demographic metadata was included differed by source and by participant, and the metadata was provided uncurated.

Each collaborating institution followed its own protocols to collect whole blood in K2EDTA tubes. For TCRbeta analysis, collaborators shipped samples as frozen whole blood, isolated PBMCs, or DNA extracted from either of those sample types. The rearranged segments are TRBV2 and TRBJ2-7, with 7 junctional bases fitting TRBD1. The source material was peripheral blood. This receptor was identified in a man at least 80 years old with acute or convalescent COVID-19. The CDR3 region: CASSETGETSEQYF. The DNA sequence is given as TGTGCCAGCAGTGAAACAGGGGAGACCAGCGAGCAGTACTTC.